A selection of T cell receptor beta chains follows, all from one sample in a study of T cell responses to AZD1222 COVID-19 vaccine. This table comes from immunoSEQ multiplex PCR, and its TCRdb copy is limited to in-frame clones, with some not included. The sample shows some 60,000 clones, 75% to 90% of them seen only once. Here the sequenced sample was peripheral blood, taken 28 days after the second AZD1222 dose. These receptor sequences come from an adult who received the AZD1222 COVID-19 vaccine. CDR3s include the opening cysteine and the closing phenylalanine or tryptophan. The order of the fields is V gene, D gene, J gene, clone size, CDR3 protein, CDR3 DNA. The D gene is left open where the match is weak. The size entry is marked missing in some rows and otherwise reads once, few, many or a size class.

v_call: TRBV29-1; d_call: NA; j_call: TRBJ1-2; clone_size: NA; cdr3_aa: CSVVGVVAGSNYGYTF; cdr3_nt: TGCAGCGTTGTAGGTGTGGTGGCAGGGTCTAACTATGGCTACACCTTC
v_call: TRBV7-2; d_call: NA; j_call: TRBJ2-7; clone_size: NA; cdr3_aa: CASSLGTASYEQYF; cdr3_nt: TGTGCCAGCAGCCTTGGGACCGCGTCCTACGAGCAGTACTTC
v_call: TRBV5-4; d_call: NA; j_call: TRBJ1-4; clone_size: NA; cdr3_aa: CASSLAGVEKLFF; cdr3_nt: TGTGCCAGCAGCTTGGCGGGGGTTGAAAAACTGTTTTTT
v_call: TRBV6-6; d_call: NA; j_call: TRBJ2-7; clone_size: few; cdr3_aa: CASSPNSYEQYF; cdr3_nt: TGTGCCAGCAGTCCCAATTCCTACGAGCAGTACTTC
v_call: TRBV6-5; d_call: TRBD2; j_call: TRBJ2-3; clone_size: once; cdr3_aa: CASRGLAGRDTQYF; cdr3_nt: TGTGCCAGCAGGGGACTAGCGGGGAGGGATACGCAGTATTTT
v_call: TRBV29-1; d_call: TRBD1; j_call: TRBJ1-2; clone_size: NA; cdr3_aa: CSGMTGGAYGYTF; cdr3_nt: TGCAGCGGTATGACAGGGGGCGCTTATGGCTACACCTTC
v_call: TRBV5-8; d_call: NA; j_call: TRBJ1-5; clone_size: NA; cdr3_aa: CASSPATGMDQPQHF; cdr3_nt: TGTGCCAGCAGTCCTGCTACAGGGATGGATCAGCCCCAGCATTTT
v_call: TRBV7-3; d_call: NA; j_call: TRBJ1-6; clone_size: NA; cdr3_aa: CASSLSGTNNSPLHF; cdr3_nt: TGTGCCAGCAGCTTATCAGGCACCAACAATTCACCCCTCCACTTT
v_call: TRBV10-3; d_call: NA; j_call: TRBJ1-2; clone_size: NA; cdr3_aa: CATSSAQGLMGYTF; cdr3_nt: TGTGCCACCTCATCCGCACAGGGTTTGATGGGCTACACCTTC
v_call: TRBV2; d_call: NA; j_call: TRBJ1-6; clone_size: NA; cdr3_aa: CASSDKGRDSPLHF; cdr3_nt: TGTGCCAGCAGTGATAAGGGACGGGATTCACCCCTCCACTTT
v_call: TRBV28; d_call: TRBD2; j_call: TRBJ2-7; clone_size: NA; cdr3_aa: CATSGRAPYEQYF; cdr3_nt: TGTGCCACCTCAGGGAGGGCGCCCTACGAGCAGTACTTC
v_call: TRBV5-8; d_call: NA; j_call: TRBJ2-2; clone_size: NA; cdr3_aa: CASSLDTLNTGELFF; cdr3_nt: TGTGCCAGCAGCTTGGACACCTTGAACACCGGGGAGCTGTTTTTT
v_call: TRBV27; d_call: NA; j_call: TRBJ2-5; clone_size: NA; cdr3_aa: CASGRGRQETQYF; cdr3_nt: TGTGCCAGCGGCCGCGGCAGGCAAGAGACCCAGTACTTC
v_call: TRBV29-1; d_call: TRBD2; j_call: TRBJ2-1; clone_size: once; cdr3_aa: CSVERLAGGGEQFF; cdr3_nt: TGCAGCGTTGAAAGACTAGCGGGAGGTGGGGAGCAGTTCTTC
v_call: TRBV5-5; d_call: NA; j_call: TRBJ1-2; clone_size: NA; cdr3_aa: CASSLGDGYGYTF; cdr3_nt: TGTGCCAGCAGCTTGGGGGACGGCTATGGCTACACCTTC
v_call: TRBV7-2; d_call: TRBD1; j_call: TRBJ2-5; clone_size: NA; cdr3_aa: CASSWDRGETQYF; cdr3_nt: TGTGCCAGCAGCTGGGACAGGGGTGAGACCCAGTACTTC
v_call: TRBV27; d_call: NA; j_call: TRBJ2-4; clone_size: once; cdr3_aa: CASSLSSPLDIQYF; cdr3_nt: TGTGCCAGCAGTTTATCGTCCCCTCTAGACATTCAGTACTTC
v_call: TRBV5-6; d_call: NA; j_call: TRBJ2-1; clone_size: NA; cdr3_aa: CASGRQLNEQFF; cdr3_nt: TGTGCCAGCGGCCGACAGCTGAATGAGCAGTTCTTC
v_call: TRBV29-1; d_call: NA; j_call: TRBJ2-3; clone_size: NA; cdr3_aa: CSVEDLGRSDTQYF; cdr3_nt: TGCAGCGTTGAAGATCTGGGCAGGTCAGATACGCAGTATTTT
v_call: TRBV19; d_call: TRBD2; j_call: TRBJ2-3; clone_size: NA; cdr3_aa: CASSIRLAGDLPFTDTQYF; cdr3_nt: TGTGCCAGTAGTATCAGGCTAGCGGGGGACCTTCCCTTCACAGATACGCAGTATTTT
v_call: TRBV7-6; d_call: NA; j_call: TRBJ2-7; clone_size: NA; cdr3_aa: CASSTHYNYEQYF; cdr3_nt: TGTGCCAGCAGCACTCACTATAACTACGAGCAGTACTTC
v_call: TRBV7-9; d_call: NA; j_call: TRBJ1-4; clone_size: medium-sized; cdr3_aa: CASSRRDGPEKLFF; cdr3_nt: TGTGCCAGCAGTCGCCGGGACGGGCCAGAGAAACTGTTTTTT
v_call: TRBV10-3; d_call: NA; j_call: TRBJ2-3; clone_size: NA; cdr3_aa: CAIQGGATSTDTQYF; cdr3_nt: TGTGCCATACAGGGCGGCGCGACTAGCACAGATACGCAGTATTTT
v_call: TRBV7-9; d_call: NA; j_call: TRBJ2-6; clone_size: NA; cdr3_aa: CASMDSGANVLTF; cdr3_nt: TGTGCCAGCATGGACTCTGGGGCCAACGTCCTGACTTTC
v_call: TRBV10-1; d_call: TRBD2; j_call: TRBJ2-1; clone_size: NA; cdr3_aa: CASSEREGQDEQFF; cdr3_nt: TGCGCCAGCAGCGAGAGGGAGGGCCAAGATGAGCAGTTCTTC
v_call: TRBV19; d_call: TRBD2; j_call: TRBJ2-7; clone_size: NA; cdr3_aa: CASSRTSGVGTYEQYF; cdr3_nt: TGTGCCAGTAGTCGGACTAGCGGGGTAGGAACCTACGAGCAGTACTTC
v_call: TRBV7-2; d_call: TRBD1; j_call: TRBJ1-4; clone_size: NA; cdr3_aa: CASSLNRGRGEKLFF; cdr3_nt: TGTGCCAGCAGCCTTAACAGGGGGCGAGGCGAAAAACTGTTTTTT
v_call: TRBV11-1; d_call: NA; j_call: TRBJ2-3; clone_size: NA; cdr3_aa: CASSRWGGPEDTQYF; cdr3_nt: TGTGCCAGCAGCCGCTGGGGGGGGCCGGAAGATACGCAGTATTTT
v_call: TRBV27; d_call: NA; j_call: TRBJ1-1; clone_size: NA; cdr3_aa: CASSWLGGRAEAFF; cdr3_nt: TGTGCCAGCAGTTGGTTGGGGGGCAGGGCTGAAGCTTTCTTT
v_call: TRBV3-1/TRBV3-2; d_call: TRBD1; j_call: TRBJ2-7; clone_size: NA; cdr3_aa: CASSPTGTGGGEQYF; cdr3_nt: TGTGCCAGCAGCCCCACCGGGACAGGGGGGGGCGAGCAGTACTTC
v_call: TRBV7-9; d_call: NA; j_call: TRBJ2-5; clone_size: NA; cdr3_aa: CASSIHSGQETQYF; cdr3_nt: TGTGCCAGCAGCATCCATTCAGGACAAGAGACCCAGTACTTC
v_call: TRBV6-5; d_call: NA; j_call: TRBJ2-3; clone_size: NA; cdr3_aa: CASSYVKGDTQYF; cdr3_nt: TGTGCCAGCAGTTACGTTAAGGGGGATACGCAGTATTTT
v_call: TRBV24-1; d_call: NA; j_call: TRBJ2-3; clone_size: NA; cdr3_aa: CATSDFSTGDTDTQYF; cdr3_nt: TGTGCCACCAGTGATTTTTCTACCGGGGACACAGATACGCAGTATTTT
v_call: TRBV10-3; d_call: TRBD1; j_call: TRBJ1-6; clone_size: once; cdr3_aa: CAISAVGQGNSPLHF; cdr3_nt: TGTGCCATCAGTGCGGTAGGACAGGGGAATTCACCCCTCCACTTT
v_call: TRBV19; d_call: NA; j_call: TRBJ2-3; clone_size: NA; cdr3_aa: CASSIVSNTDTQYF; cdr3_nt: TGTGCCAGTAGTATAGTCAGCAACACAGATACGCAGTATTTT
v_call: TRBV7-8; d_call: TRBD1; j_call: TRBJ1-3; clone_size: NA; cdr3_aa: CASSLARGTGNTIYF; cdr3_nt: TGTGCCAGCAGCTTAGCCAGGGGGACTGGAAACACCATATATTTT
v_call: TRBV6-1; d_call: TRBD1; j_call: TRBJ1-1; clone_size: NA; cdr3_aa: CASSEAGQGDTEAFF; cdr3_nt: TGTGCCAGCAGTGAAGCAGGACAGGGGGACACTGAAGCTTTCTTT
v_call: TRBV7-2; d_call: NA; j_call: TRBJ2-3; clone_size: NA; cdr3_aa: CASSTRQSTDTQYF; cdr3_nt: TGTGCCAGCAGCACGAGACAAAGCACAGATACGCAGTATTTT
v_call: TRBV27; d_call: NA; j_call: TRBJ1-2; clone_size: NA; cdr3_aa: CASRNRVPIIGGYTF; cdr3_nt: TGTGCCAGCAGAAACAGGGTTCCGATTATAGGTGGCTACACCTTC
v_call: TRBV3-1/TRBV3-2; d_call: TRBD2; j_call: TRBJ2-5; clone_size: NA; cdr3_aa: CASSPQLSGVKTQYF; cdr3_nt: TGTGCCAGCAGCCCTCAGCTTAGCGGGGTTAAGACCCAGTACTTC